This TCR beta chain appears in the sequencing data of a study of shared T cell receptors in the human thymus. This CDR3 is built from 15 residues. Germline loops: CDR1 SGHTA, CDR2 FQGNSA. The V and J ends lost 5 bases and 2 bases respectively, with 14 bases between them. Sequencing was performed with immunoSEQ multiplex PCR; in TCRdb, only in-frame clones are kept and a portion is missing. In the table there are hundreds of thousands of clones, around 87% of which are singletons. The data were also submitted as part of a second study, on human thymus T cells. As that report states: Having corrective surgery for congenital heart defects, healthy Finnish infants were the ones who donated. Thymus tissue for the work was resected from patients undergoing corrective heart surgery. Across thymic and blood repertoires, the usage of V and J genes appeared to be biased.

The V call is TRBV7-2, the J call TRBJ2-3; D possibly corresponds to TRBD1 (6 bases). The TCR comes from a boy less than two years old with a congenital heart defect. The sequencing sample was made of thymocytes. The CDR3 is CASSHEGHITDTQYF. The DNA of the CDR3 is TGTGCCAGCAGCCACGAGGGACACATCACAGATACGCAGTATTTT. The variable domain in full, with the rest retrieved from reference TRBV7-2 and TRBJ2-3, is GAGVSQSPSNKVTEKGKDVELRCDPISGHTALYWYRQSLGQGLEFLIYFQGNSAPDKSGLPSDRFSAERTGGSVSTLTIQRTQQEDSAVYLCASSHEGHITDTQYFGPGTRLTVL.